Sequencing of this T cell receptor (beta chain) was carried out in a study of T-cell reconstitution after alpha-beta-depleted transplantation in children (dated by TCRdb to between 2015 and 2016). Study-level background: T-cell immune reconstitution after TCRalphabeta/CD19-depleted allogeneic hematopoietic cell transplantation in children was quantitatively tracked in the study by means of TCR repertoire profiling. Study-wide conclusions, independent of this receptor: In some patients, the high TCRbeta diversity seen at day 60 was put down to recipient T cells and intrathymic progenitors that had survived conditioning. Over subsequent months, a decline in hyperexpanded clone frequencies was noted, and after one year, T-cell counts and TCRbeta diversity were mostly ascribed to newly produced T cells. About two months after transplant, the apparently early recovery of alphabetaT-cell counts reportedly depended on just several hundred clones that had expanded rapidly and came from non-depleted graft cells.

This clonotype was seen a few times. It lacks a known antigen. There are no base qualities to consult, and no much larger clone falls within one base. In the germline V gene, CDR1 corresponds to SGHTA and CDR2 to FQGNSA. Here V drops 5 bases and J drops 6 bases, and the junction holds 9 bases not matched to any gene. There are 14 amino acids in the CDR3, from cysteine to phenylalanine inclusive. Only CDR3 DNA remains: 42 bases, in frame from the first base. The treatment or condition tag for this specimen amounts to: allogeneic hematopoietic cell transplantation with graft depleted of TCRalphabeta T cells and CD19 B cells. The transplant recipients were children given TCRalphabeta/CD19-depleted allogeneic hematopoietic cell grafts. Library preparation used PCR. The sequencing machine was an Illumina HiSeq 2500. TCR library preparation used molecular barcoding, with unique molecular identifiers applied to normalize quantification of the TCRbeta repertoire. TCRdb took the public reads, trimmed them with fastp at Q25, ran MiXCR for clone calling and kept in-frame beta chains. Every entry covers one CDR3 protein and lists the most common genes and DNA from its rows. A total of about a million distinct CDR3 sequences appear in this sample, around 30% of them only once. Roughly 28% of the sample belongs to the ten largest clones.

The sequencing used PBMCs, mostly from graft donor cells, collected 360 days after TCRalphabeta/CD19-depleted stem cell transplant. The TCR originated in a boy in the first two years of life who had a stem cell transplant for SCID, so the T cells may come from the graft donor. The sequence is built from TRBV7-2 and TRBJ2-7; a stretch of 8 junction bases matches TRBD1. CDR3 loop: CASSPGGRGREQYF. The sequence in DNA is TGTGCCAGCAGCCCCGGAGGCAGGGGGCGCGAGCAGTACTTC.